This TCR beta chain is drawn from a study of shared clonotypes between healthy human individuals. Selected positively for CCR7 and CD45RO-negative, naive CD8 cells excluded terminally differentiated effector memory CD45RA+ cells. Concerning this clone: Other DNA sequences in this specimen translate into the identical CDR3.

How the authors handled the data: Junction-only immunoSEQ data arrived without quality scores, meaning filtering differed. Using immunoSEQ multiplex PCR, the repertoire was profiled, and TCRdb retains in-frame clones only, with some absent. The D gene and trimming were derived from the DNA, and the V and J assignments and clone size from that table. Counted here are about 2,100,000 clones, 85% to 95% occurring once; the ten biggest clones make up 1.5% to 2%. The sample was naive CD8+ T cells from PBMCs. The sequence derives from a man between 18 and 29 years old in good health. Some clones in this sample may be carry-over from other donors' samples.

CDR3 coding DNA: TGTGCCAGTACCCTGTTGGGGTATAGCAATCAGCCCCAGCATTTT. Its protein is CASTLLGYSNQPQHF. The V call is TRBV19, the J call TRBJ1-5; unclear D gene. The CDR3 length is 15 residues. V was pared by 7 bases and J by 0 bases, with 13 bases between. Germline V lookup: CDR1 LNHDA, CDR2 SQIVND (reference sequence).